A selection of T cell receptor beta chains follows, all from one sample in a study of long-term antiretroviral therapy in people with HIV. Sequencing was performed with immunoSEQ multiplex PCR; in TCRdb, only in-frame clones are kept and a portion is missing. The repertoire includes some 31,000 clones, about 95% of them detected once, and roughly 7.3% sits in the top ten. Source: unsorted PBMCs, taken 5.3 years after starting antiretroviral therapy. Receptors were obtained from a man aged 25 to 40 with HIV. The CDR3 runs from the conserved cysteine through the conserved F or W. A D gene is named only where the DNA matches it firmly. Clone size is shown for a subset of rows, as once, few, many or a class of expanded clone.

D: -
J: TRBJ2-5
V: TRBV15
size: -
CDR3: CATSRIPRAAVETQYF
DNA: TGTGCCACCAGCAGAATTCCGAGGGCAGCCGTGGAGACCCAGTACTTC

D: TRBD2
J: TRBJ2-1
V: TRBV30
size: -
CDR3: CAWSLPGLAGGPLFF
DNA: TGTGCCTGGAGCCTCCCGGGACTAGCGGGGGGGCCGCTGTTCTTC

D: -
J: TRBJ2-2
V: TRBV19
size: -
CDR3: CASTWTLNTGELFF
DNA: TGTGCCAGTACCTGGACCTTGAACACCGGGGAGCTGTTTTTT

D: -
J: TRBJ2-1
V: TRBV11-1
size: -
CDR3: CASSPEGRRSSYNEQFF
DNA: TGTGCCAGCAGCCCAGAGGGCAGGCGCAGCTCCTACAATGAGCAGTTCTTC

D: -
J: TRBJ2-3
V: TRBV5-4
size: -
CDR3: CASSLAAPTDTQYF
DNA: TGTGCCAGCAGCTTGGCAGCACCCACAGATACGCAGTATTTT

D: TRBD2
J: TRBJ2-7
V: TRBV7-6
size: -
CDR3: CASSLEVAGAYEQYF
DNA: TGTGCCAGCAGCTTAGAAGTAGCGGGGGCCTACGAGCAGTACTTC

D: TRBD1
J: TRBJ1-5
V: TRBV27
size: few
CDR3: CASSAPYLGTGAQPQHF
DNA: TGTGCCAGCAGTGCGCCGTACCTCGGGACAGGGGCTCAGCCCCAGCATTTT

D: TRBD1
J: TRBJ1-2
V: TRBV2
size: -
CDR3: CASSEGTGTNYGYTF
DNA: TGTGCCAGCAGTGAAGGGACAGGAACTAACTATGGCTACACCTTC

D: TRBD1
J: TRBJ2-7
V: TRBV11-1
size: -
CDR3: CASSSRDRSSYEQYF
DNA: TGTGCCAGCAGCTCCCGGGACAGAAGCTCCTACGAGCAGTACTTC

D: -
J: TRBJ2-7
V: TRBV28
size: -
CDR3: CASSFFPQEPSYEQYF
DNA: TGTGCCAGCAGTTTTTTCCCCCAGGAACCATCCTACGAGCAGTACTTC

D: -
J: TRBJ2-7
V: TRBV5-1
size: -
CDR3: CASSRLSAVSSYEQYF
DNA: TGCGCCAGCAGCCGCCTTTCCGCAGTGAGCTCCTACGAGCAGTACTTC

D: TRBD2
J: TRBJ2-3
V: TRBV6-4
size: few
CDR3: CASSPTSGGADTQYF
DNA: TGTGCCAGCAGCCCGACTAGCGGGGGGGCAGATACGCAGTATTTT

D: -
J: TRBJ1-2
V: TRBV19
size: -
CDR3: CASKRGRWYTF
DNA: TGTGCCAGTAAGAGGGGGAGATGGTACACCTTC

D: TRBD2
J: TRBJ2-7
V: TRBV9
size: -
CDR3: CASSVEVAGAQYF
DNA: TGTGCCAGCAGCGTAGAGGTGGCGGGAGCCCAGTACTTC

D: -
J: TRBJ2-2
V: TRBV10-3
size: -
CDR3: CAIRPHLDGQNTGELFF
DNA: TGTGCCATCAGGCCCCATCTGGACGGTCAGAACACCGGGGAGCTGTTTTTT

D: TRBD2
J: TRBJ2-7
V: TRBV27
size: -
CDR3: CASSPTSGRTYEQYF
DNA: TGTGCCAGCAGCCCTACTAGCGGGCGTACCTACGAGCAGTACTTC

D: -
J: TRBJ1-2
V: TRBV6-5
size: -
CDR3: CASSYSRVHGYTF
DNA: TGTGCCAGCAGTTACTCCCGGGTTCATGGCTACACCTTC

D: TRBD2
J: TRBJ2-1
V: TRBV7-2
size: once
CDR3: CASSFGLAGRNEQFF
DNA: TGTGCCAGCAGCTTCGGACTAGCGGGAAGAAATGAGCAGTTCTTC

D: -
J: TRBJ2-1
V: TRBV7-3
size: -
CDR3: CASSLVPTNEQFF
DNA: TGTGCCAGCAGCTTGGTTCCAACCAATGAGCAGTTCTTC

D: TRBD2
J: TRBJ2-1
V: TRBV9
size: once
CDR3: CASSADSGIYNEQFF
DNA: TGTGCCAGCAGCGCGGATAGCGGGATCTACAATGAGCAGTTCTTC

D: TRBD1
J: TRBJ1-3
V: TRBV5-1
size: -
CDR3: CASSLGPGQGSGNTIYF
DNA: TGCGCCAGCAGCTTGGGGCCGGGACAGGGCTCTGGAAACACCATATATTTT

D: -
J: TRBJ1-1
V: TRBV19
size: -
CDR3: CASSEGREAFF
DNA: TGTGCCAGTAGTGAGGGCAGGGAAGCTTTCTTT

D: -
J: TRBJ1-5
V: TRBV6-5
size: -
CDR3: CASSYSPLSPNQPQHF
DNA: TGTGCCAGCAGTTACTCTCCTCTATCGCCCAATCAGCCCCAGCATTTT

D: TRBD2
J: TRBJ2-5
V: TRBV27
size: once
CDR3: CASSPGTSGRPLQETQYF
DNA: TGTGCCAGCAGCCCCGGGACTAGCGGGAGGCCACTCCAAGAGACCCAGTACTTC

D: -
J: TRBJ2-5
V: TRBV7-2
size: -
CDR3: CASSGPLEETQYF
DNA: TGTGCCAGCAGCGGACCACTAGAAGAGACCCAGTACTTC

D: -
J: TRBJ1-3
V: TRBV4-2
size: -
CDR3: CASSLAQRSGNTIYF
DNA: TGTGCCAGCAGCCTTGCCCAACGCTCTGGAAACACCATATATTTT

D: -
J: TRBJ1-6
V: TRBV6-5
size: -
CDR3: CASSSDRSGSPLHF
DNA: TGTGCCAGCAGTTCGGACAGAAGCGGGTCACCCCTCCACTTT

D: -
J: TRBJ2-2
V: TRBV9
size: -
CDR3: CASTTTPGTGTGELFF
DNA: TGTGCCAGCACTACAACACCGGGGACTGGCACCGGGGAGCTGTTTTTT

D: -
J: TRBJ2-7
V: TRBV9
size: -
CDR3: CASSVGPDGSSYEQYF
DNA: TGTGCCAGCAGCGTAGGGCCGGACGGTTCCTCCTACGAGCAGTACTTC

D: -
J: TRBJ2-2
V: TRBV5-6
size: -
CDR3: CASSFAGSVFF
DNA: TGTGCCAGCAGCTTCGCCGGGTCGGTGTTTTTT

D: -
J: TRBJ1-6
V: TRBV6-6
size: -
CDR3: CASTSSRGNSPLHF
DNA: TGTGCCAGCACCTCATCCAGGGGTAATTCACCCCTCCACTTT

D: TRBD1
J: TRBJ2-7
V: TRBV6-6
size: -
CDR3: CAGRTGKVDEQYF
DNA: TGTGCCGGTAGGACAGGGAAGGTAGACGAGCAGTACTTC

D: TRBD1
J: TRBJ2-3
V: TRBV2
size: -
CDR3: CARGTGTGDTQYF
DNA: TGTGCCAGGGGGACAGGAACTGGAGATACGCAGTATTTT

D: TRBD1
J: TRBJ2-7
V: TRBV6-1
size: once
CDR3: CASSVTGGLFYEQYF
DNA: TGTGCCAGCAGCGTGACAGGGGGCTTATTCTACGAGCAGTACTTC

D: TRBD2
J: TRBJ2-7
V: TRBV28
size: -
CDR3: CAGQRGGVWDEQYF
DNA: TGTGCCGGCCAGCGGGGTGGGGTGTGGGACGAGCAGTACTTC

D: -
J: TRBJ2-7
V: TRBV2
size: once
CDR3: CASSESGPTLSYEQYF
DNA: TGTGCCAGCAGTGAATCAGGGCCAACTCTCTCCTACGAGCAGTACTTC

D: -
J: TRBJ2-1
V: TRBV4-1
size: once
CDR3: CASSQDRSPSNEQFF
DNA: TGCGCCAGCAGCCAAGATCGATCCCCGAGCAATGAGCAGTTCTTC

D: -
J: TRBJ2-7
V: TRBV27
size: -
CDR3: CASSPLWGAYEQYF
DNA: TGTGCCAGCAGTCCCCTCTGGGGGGCCTACGAGCAGTACTTC

D: -
J: TRBJ2-5
V: TRBV5-1
size: -
CDR3: CASSFTGKQETQYF
DNA: TGCGCCAGCAGCTTCACAGGGAAACAAGAGACCCAGTACTTC

D: -
J: TRBJ1-3
V: TRBV6-4
size: -
CDR3: CASSDSAASGNTIYF
DNA: TGTGCCAGCAGTGACTCGGCAGCCTCTGGAAACACCATATATTTT

D: -
J: TRBJ2-7
V: TRBV19
size: -
CDR3: CASSIIPSYEQYF
DNA: TGTGCCAGTAGTATTATACCCTCCTACGAGCAGTACTTC

D: -
J: TRBJ2-3
V: TRBV7-6
size: -
CDR3: CASSPMRGQPSTDTQYF
DNA: TGTGCCAGCAGCCCGATGCGTGGGCAGCCTAGCACAGATACGCAGTATTTT

D: -
J: TRBJ2-6
V: TRBV7-8
size: -
CDR3: CASRETRTAYSGANVLTF
DNA: TGTGCCAGCAGGGAAACCAGGACAGCCTACTCTGGGGCCAACGTCCTGACTTTC

D: -
J: TRBJ2-3
V: TRBV7-7
size: -
CDR3: CASSYEGGTQYF
DNA: TGTGCTAGCAGCTATGAGGGGGGTACGCAGTATTTT

D: TRBD1
J: TRBJ1-1
V: TRBV4-1
size: once
CDR3: CASSQPRRGPDTEAFF
DNA: TGCGCCAGCAGCCAACCGAGGAGGGGGCCCGACACTGAAGCTTTCTTT

D: TRBD1
J: TRBJ2-6
V: TRBV6-4
size: -
CDR3: CASGTGGSSGANVLTF
DNA: TGTGCCAGCGGGACAGGGGGAAGCTCTGGGGCCAACGTCCTGACTTTC

D: -
J: TRBJ2-3
V: TRBV10-3
size: -
CDR3: CAISESGLGDTQYF
DNA: TGTGCCATCAGTGAGTCGGGCTTGGGCGATACGCAGTATTTT

D: TRBD1
J: TRBJ2-7
V: TRBV29-1
size: -
CDR3: CSVGQGRTYEQYF
DNA: TGCAGCGTCGGACAGGGTCGAACCTACGAGCAGTACTTC

D: -
J: TRBJ1-2
V: TRBV29-1
size: -
CDR3: CSVEGQGLDYGYTF
DNA: TGCAGCGTTGAAGGACAAGGGCTTGACTATGGCTACACCTTC

D: -
J: TRBJ2-1
V: TRBV7-9
size: -
CDR3: CASTLGLGSYNEQFF
DNA: TGTGCCAGCACCCTGGGGCTGGGTTCCTACAATGAGCAGTTCTTC

D: TRBD1
J: TRBJ1-2
V: TRBV28
size: -
CDR3: CASTSPGTGAYGYTF
DNA: TGTGCCAGCACGTCCCCTGGGACAGGGGCCTATGGCTACACCTTC

D: -
J: TRBJ2-7
V: TRBV2
size: -
CDR3: CASMEPNYYEQYF
DNA: TGTGCCAGCATGGAGCCCAACTACTACGAGCAGTACTTC

D: -
J: TRBJ2-5
V: TRBV19
size: -
CDR3: CASSPVTQETQYF
DNA: TGTGCCAGTAGTCCGGTCACCCAAGAGACCCAGTACTTC